The T cell receptor beta chain under discussion was sequenced for a study of sequential checkpoint blockade in melanoma. Trimming took off 3 bases at V and 5 bases at J, with 7 bases between the two ends. The CDR3 consists of 12 residues. Germline V gene sequence: CDR1 LNHNV, CDR2 YYDKDF (reference sequence). This clone was detected only once. Treatment given: randomized to nivolumab then ipilimumab (arm A) or the reverse (arm B). Data came from immunoSEQ multiplex PCR; TCRdb stores just in-frame clones and leaves some out. The sample has about 24,000 clones; roughly four fifths are singletons. This TCR was recovered from a human donor with melanoma. V and J are TRBV15 and TRBJ1-2; TRBD1 is a possible D gene (5 bases). Sequencing used CD8+ T cells sorted from blood (inferred from file names), obtained from a patient given nivolumab and ipilimumab in sequence. CDR3 loop: CATSRDNYGYTF. The CDR3 nucleotides are TGTGCCACCAGCAGGGACAATTATGGCTACACCTTC.